The 13 T cell receptor beta chains below come from one sample, sequenced in a study of siplizumab effects on memory and regulatory T cells (dated by TCRdb to between 2017 and 2020). The library was made by the immunoSEQ multiplex PCR assay. Imported from immuneACCESS, the table was reduced by TCRdb to in-frame sequences with V and J called. These copies leave out some clones; in studies compared against another copy, an unresolved V gene accounts for under half, and the cause of the remainder is not known. This sample comprises approximately 100,000 clones, over 90% of them detected only once. The top ten clones comprise 1.3% of the sample. Sequencing input: non-Treg CD4+ T cells sorted from blood. The cell subset or site label here, explained by the study, means: FACS-sorted unstimulated CD4+ non-regulatory T cells. These receptor sequences come from a human donor in good health.

CDR3 residues: CASSLEGGRTGANVLTF. CDR3 DNA sequence: TGCGCCAGCAGCTTGGAAGGGGGTCGCACTGGGGCCAACGTCCTGACTTTC. This sequence joins TRBV5-1 and TRBJ2-6; a possible D gene is TRBD1 (6 bases). The V end lost 0 bases, the J end lost 2 bases, and 12 bases lay between the germline ends. The CDR3 is made up of 17 amino acids. Germline V lookup: CDR1 SGHRS, CDR2 YFSETQ.

This chain links TRBV28 with TRBJ1-5; maybe TRBD1 (5 bases). CDR3 length: 15 residues. Germline loops: CDR1 MDHEN, CDR2 SYDVKM. Trimming removed 6 bases from V and 7 bases from J, with 19 bases in between. The CDR3 loop is CASSPLAGSMQPQHF. The CDR3 DNA reads TGTGCCAGCAGCCCCCTGGCAGGGTCAATGCAGCCCCAGCATTTT. Combining the CDR3 with reference TRBV28 and TRBJ1-5 gives the whole variable domain DVKVTQSSRYLVKRTGEKVFLECVQDMDHENMFWYRQDPGLGLRLIYFSYDVKMKEKGDIPEGYSVSREKKERFSLILESASTNQTSMYLCASSPLAGSMQPQHFGDGTRLSIL.

The rearrangement links TRBV30 to TRBJ2-3; possible D gene TRBD2, 6 bases. CDR3 length equals 13 residues. Germline V gene lookup returns CDR1 GTSNPN and CDR2 SVGIG (reference sequence). The V end lost 6 bases, the J end lost 7 bases, and 17 bases lay between the germline ends. DNA of the CDR3: TGTGCCTGCAACTTGGAGGGTGGCTATACGCAGTATTTT. As protein: CACNLEGGYTQYF.

The J gene is TRBJ2-7, the V gene TRBV10-1, with 7 bases aligning to TRBD2. Losses at the gene ends were 7 bases for V and 6 bases for J; bases not matched to a gene: 12. This CDR3 spans 14 amino acids. CDR1 and CDR2 from the germline V gene are WNHNN and SYGVQD (reference sequence). CDR3 protein: CASNLAEISCEQYF. DNA for the CDR3: TGCGCCAGCAACCTAGCGGAGATCTCGTGCGAGCAGTACTTC.

The genes are TRBV7-3 and TRBJ2-1, with D perhaps matching TRBD2 (5 bases). Germline values: CDR1 SGHTA, CDR2 FQGTGA. Trimming removed 1 base at V and 3 bases at J, with 10 bases between. There are 15 residues in the CDR3. For the CDR3, the DNA is TGTGCCAGCAGCTTAAACAGCGGAATCTACAATGAGCAGTTCTTC. Protein sequence: CASSLNSGIYNEQFF.

V is TRBV20-1 and J is TRBJ2-1; D remains ambiguous. The germline gives CDR1 DFQATT, CDR2 SNEGSKA (reference sequence). This CDR3 spans 10 amino acids. The V gene lost 5 bases and the J gene lost 7 bases, with 6 bases spanning the gap. CDR3 DNA: TGCAGTGCTCCTAGGAATGAGCAGTTCTTC. This gives the protein CSAPRNEQFF.

This sequence joins TRBV27 and TRBJ2-3; no clear D. The V end lost 3 bases, the J end lost 7 bases, and 14 bases lay between the germline ends. CDR1 and CDR2 from the germline V gene are MNHEY and SMNVEV (reference sequence). This CDR3 region has 14 residues. The CDR3 here is CASSFAAVRNTQYF. For the CDR3, the DNA is TGTGCCAGCAGTTTTGCTGCCGTTCGAAATACGCAGTATTTT.

V usage is TRBV10-2 and J usage is TRBJ2-7; D remains ambiguous. The CDR3 runs to 14 residues. CDR1 and CDR2 (germline): WSHSY, SAAADI. V lost 1 base and J lost 3, with 10 bases in between. The CDR3 region is CASSEYPLGYEQYF. CDR3 nucleotide sequence: TGCGCCAGCAGTGAGTATCCGTTGGGCTACGAGCAGTACTTC.

The chain links TRBV2 to TRBJ2-1; a possible D gene is TRBD2 (6 bases). The V and J ends lost 2 bases and 10 bases respectively, with 18 bases between them. The CDR3 runs 15 residues. The V gene's germline CDR1 is SNHLY and CDR2 FYNNEI. Here the CDR3 reads CASSETSWRFLEQFF. For the CDR3, the DNA is TGTGCCAGCAGTGAAACTAGCTGGCGCTTTTTGGAGCAGTTCTTC.

V and J are TRBV11-3 and TRBJ2-7; 8 bases align to TRBD1. Germline V gene data show CDR1 as SGHNT and CDR2 as YENEEA. This CDR3 is 13 amino acids long. J lost 5 bases, V lost 5 bases, and 5 bases had no gene match. CDR3 bases: TGTGCCAGCAGCCGGGACAGGTCCGACGAGCAGTACTTC. Translated, it gives CASSRDRSDEQYF.

The rearrangement uses TRBV6-1 and TRBJ2-5; 12 bases align to TRBD2. Germline assignment: CDR1 MNHNS and CDR2 SASEGT. Losses at the gene ends were 4 bases for V and 3 bases for J; bases not matched to a gene: 12. This CDR3 contains 18 residues. For the CDR3, the DNA is TGTGCCAGCAGTGCTCCGGGACTAGCGGGTGCCCGGGAAGAGACCCAGTACTTC. Encoded protein: CASSAPGLAGAREETQYF.

The chain employs TRBV19 and TRBJ1-5; possibly TRBD1 for D (6 bases). The CDR3 has 13 amino acids. Germline V lookup: CDR1 LNHDA, CDR2 SQIVND (reference sequence). Deletions cut 7 bases from V and 3 bases from J, with 10 bases between. The CDR3 reads CASTRGFNQPQHF. CDR3 nucleotides: TGTGCCAGTACCAGGGGCTTCAATCAGCCCCAGCATTTT.

The rearrangement uses TRBV5-4 and TRBJ2-3, with a possible D match to TRBD1 (6 bases). Looked up from germline, CDR1 is SGHNT and CDR2 is YYREEE (reference sequence). Trimming cost V 0 bases and J 6 bases, with 14 bases left between them. This CDR3 is built from 15 residues. The CDR3 sequence is CASSLDGRGRDTQYF. The CDR3 region has the DNA TGTGCCAGCAGCTTGGATGGCAGGGGCCGGGATACGCAGTATTTT.